A selection of T cell receptor beta chains follows, all from one sample in a study of patients and donors after allogeneic stem cell transplantation. TCRdb re-called the RT-PCR reads through MiXCR, storing one row per CDR3 protein. The sample records about 960,000 distinct CDR3 sequences, 15% to 20% being singletons. What was sequenced was blood, either unsorted or a sorted T cell fraction (not recorded which). The receptors stem from a human donor who was either an allogeneic HSCT recipient or a stem cell or donor lymphocyte infusion donor (not recorded which). It is not recorded whose cells these are; they may come from a transplant donor. Both conserved end residues are part of each CDR3. A D gene is named only where the DNA matches it firmly. Clone size is not always given. Where it is, it says once, few, many or a class for expanded clones.

v_gene: TRBV27; abundance: few; j_gene: TRBJ2-7; d_gene: .; CDR3nt: TGTGCCAGCAGCCCTACAATGTGGGGCACCCACTACGAGCAGTACTTC; CDR3aa: CASSPTMWGTHYEQYF
v_gene: TRBV7-2; abundance: few; j_gene: TRBJ1-3; d_gene: .; CDR3nt: TGTGCCAGCAGCTTCTCAAGAAACACCATATATTTT; CDR3aa: CASSFSRNTIYF
v_gene: TRBV20-1; abundance: .; j_gene: TRBJ2-7; d_gene: TRBD2; CDR3nt: TGCAGTGCTCCACAACGGACTAGCGGACCCTACGAGCAGTACTTC; CDR3aa: CSAPQRTSGPYEQYF
v_gene: TRBV12-3/TRBV12-4; abundance: few; j_gene: TRBJ1-1; d_gene: .; CDR3nt: TGTGCCAGCAGTTTGGGGCAGAGACTTATGAACACTGAAGCTTTCTTT; CDR3aa: CASSLGQRLMNTEAFF
v_gene: TRBV20-1; abundance: few; j_gene: TRBJ2-7; d_gene: .; CDR3nt: TGCAGCGCCCCCCTGGTGGGGGCATCGCCCTACGAGCAGTACTTC; CDR3aa: CSAPLVGASPYEQYF
v_gene: TRBV7-9; abundance: few; j_gene: TRBJ2-5; d_gene: TRBD2; CDR3nt: TGTGCCAGCAGCTTTATAGCGGGAGGACAAGAGACCCAGTACTTC; CDR3aa: CASSFIAGGQETQYF
v_gene: TRBV12-3/TRBV12-4; abundance: .; j_gene: TRBJ2-7; d_gene: .; CDR3nt: TGTGCCAGCAGTTTCCGGACTGGCCTGATCTTC; CDR3aa: CASSFRTGLIF
v_gene: TRBV11-2; abundance: .; j_gene: TRBJ1-4; d_gene: .; CDR3nt: TGTGCCAGCAGCTTAGTACACGGAGTAGGAACTAATGAAAAACTGTTTTTT; CDR3aa: CASSLVHGVGTNEKLFF
v_gene: TRBV10-3; abundance: few; j_gene: TRBJ2-3; d_gene: .; CDR3nt: TGTGCCATCAGTGATCTAACAGATACGCAGTATTTT; CDR3aa: CAISDLTDTQYF
v_gene: TRBV7-2; abundance: .; j_gene: TRBJ1-3; d_gene: TRBD1; CDR3nt: TGTGCCAGCAGCCTAGCCCGGGGACAGCAAGGAAGCGGAAACACCATATATTTT; CDR3aa: CASSLARGQQGSGNTIYF
v_gene: TRBV2; abundance: .; j_gene: TRBJ2-3; d_gene: .; CDR3nt: TGTGCCAGCAGCACCATCACAGATACGCAGTATTTT; CDR3aa: CASSTITDTQYF
v_gene: TRBV5-1; abundance: few; j_gene: TRBJ2-3; d_gene: TRBD2; CDR3nt: TGCGCCAGCAGCTCGTACCTTGGACTAGCGGGAGCTGCAGATACGCAGTATTTT; CDR3aa: CASSSYLGLAGAADTQYF
v_gene: TRBV7-2; abundance: .; j_gene: TRBJ1-2; d_gene: .; CDR3nt: TGTGCCAGCAGCTATGGGGCAGGCAACTATGGCTACACCTTC; CDR3aa: CASSYGAGNYGYTF
v_gene: TRBV12-3/TRBV12-4; abundance: few; j_gene: TRBJ2-7; d_gene: .; CDR3nt: TGTGCCAGCAGCCCACGGGGAGCATCCTCCTACGAGCAGTACTTC; CDR3aa: CASSPRGASSYEQYF
v_gene: TRBV6-6; abundance: .; j_gene: TRBJ1-1; d_gene: .; CDR3nt: TGTGCCAGCCGCAGTCCGGGGGACACTGAAGCTTTCTTT; CDR3aa: CASRSPGDTEAFF
v_gene: TRBV9; abundance: .; j_gene: TRBJ2-5; d_gene: .; CDR3nt: TGTGCCAGCAGCGTAGCGGGAGCAGTCTGGGAGACCCAGTACTTC; CDR3aa: CASSVAGAVWETQYF
v_gene: TRBV6-2/TRBV6-3; abundance: .; j_gene: TRBJ1-1; d_gene: .; CDR3nt: TGTGCCAGCAGTACCAGGGAAGCGGTGAACACTGAAGCTTTCTTT; CDR3aa: CASSTREAVNTEAFF
v_gene: TRBV5-1; abundance: .; j_gene: TRBJ1-1; d_gene: TRBD1; CDR3nt: TGCGCCAGCAGCTCCCTACAGGGGATTGAAGCTTTCTTT; CDR3aa: CASSSLQGIEAFF
v_gene: TRBV6-2/TRBV6-3; abundance: .; j_gene: TRBJ2-7; d_gene: .; CDR3nt: TGTGCCAGCAGCCGACTCGGGCTACAAAGCTACGAGCAGTACTTC; CDR3aa: CASSRLGLQSYEQYF
v_gene: TRBV5-6; abundance: .; j_gene: TRBJ1-5; d_gene: .; CDR3nt: TGTGCCAGCAGCTTTTCGGGGAGTCAGCCCCAGCATTTT; CDR3aa: CASSFSGSQPQHF
v_gene: TRBV20-1; abundance: few; j_gene: TRBJ1-5; d_gene: .; CDR3nt: TGCAGTGCTAGAGTTGACGCAGGGCAGCCCCAGCATTTT; CDR3aa: CSARVDAGQPQHF
v_gene: TRBV5-1; abundance: .; j_gene: TRBJ2-2; d_gene: TRBD2; CDR3nt: TGCGCCAGCAGCCCGCGGACGGGGGGAGGAACCGGGGAGCTGTTTTTT; CDR3aa: CASSPRTGGGTGELFF
v_gene: TRBV4-3; abundance: many; j_gene: TRBJ2-2; d_gene: TRBD1; CDR3nt: TGCGCCAGCAGCCAAGGCGCAGGGGGCACCGGGGAGCTGTTTTTT; CDR3aa: CASSQGAGGTGELFF
v_gene: TRBV12-3/TRBV12-4; abundance: many; j_gene: TRBJ1-2; d_gene: .; CDR3nt: TGTGCCAGCAGTGGACACAGCTATGGCTACACCTTC; CDR3aa: CASSGHSYGYTF
v_gene: TRBV28; abundance: .; j_gene: TRBJ2-2; d_gene: TRBD1; CDR3nt: TGTGCCAGCAGGACAGGGGTAACCGGGGAGCTGTTTTTT; CDR3aa: CASRTGVTGELFF
v_gene: TRBV5-6; abundance: few; j_gene: TRBJ2-4; d_gene: TRBD2; CDR3nt: TGTGCCAGCAGCTTGGAGGCTAGCGGGAGGTACATTCAGTACTTC; CDR3aa: CASSLEASGRYIQYF
v_gene: TRBV4-1; abundance: few; j_gene: TRBJ2-5; d_gene: TRBD2; CDR3nt: TGCGCCAGCAGCCAAGTTGCGGGGGGGGTCGAGACCCAGTACTTC; CDR3aa: CASSQVAGGVETQYF
v_gene: TRBV5-1; abundance: many; j_gene: TRBJ2-2; d_gene: TRBD2; CDR3nt: TGCGCCAGCAGCTTGGCCTCTAGCGGAGGGAACACCGGGGAGCTGTTTTTT; CDR3aa: CASSLASSGGNTGELFF
v_gene: TRBV7-2; abundance: .; j_gene: TRBJ2-7; d_gene: .; CDR3nt: TGTGCCAGCAGCTTAGTTACGGTCTACGAGCAGTACTTC; CDR3aa: CASSLVTVYEQYF
v_gene: TRBV7-6; abundance: .; j_gene: TRBJ1-1; d_gene: .; CDR3nt: TGTGCCAGCAGCCGGGGGGGGTACGGGGCGAACACTGAAGCTTTCTTT; CDR3aa: CASSRGGYGANTEAFF
v_gene: TRBV12-3/TRBV12-4; abundance: few; j_gene: TRBJ1-2; d_gene: TRBD1; CDR3nt: TGTGCCAGCTCTACGTCACCAGGGGGCTCCGGGCCAAGCTATGGCTACACCTTC; CDR3aa: CASSTSPGGSGPSYGYTF
v_gene: TRBV15; abundance: few; j_gene: TRBJ2-1; d_gene: TRBD1; CDR3nt: TGTGCCACCGCGGGACAGGGGTTCGATGAGCAGTTCTTC; CDR3aa: CATAGQGFDEQFF
v_gene: TRBV30; abundance: .; j_gene: TRBJ2-7; d_gene: TRBD1; CDR3nt: TGTGCCTGGATAGGGACAGGGCGCTCCTACGAGCAGTACTTC; CDR3aa: CAWIGTGRSYEQYF
v_gene: TRBV20-1; abundance: few; j_gene: TRBJ1-2; d_gene: .; CDR3nt: TGCAGTGTGGGTTGGCGGGCCTATGGCTACACCTTC; CDR3aa: CSVGWRAYGYTF
v_gene: TRBV7-2; abundance: few; j_gene: TRBJ2-2; d_gene: .; CDR3nt: TGTGCCAGCAGCTCAGAACTCCGGGACGGGGAGCTGTTTTTT; CDR3aa: CASSSELRDGELFF
v_gene: TRBV15; abundance: few; j_gene: TRBJ2-7; d_gene: TRBD2; CDR3nt: TGTGCCACCAGCACGACAGAGCGGGGCTACGAGCAGTACTTC; CDR3aa: CATSTTERGYEQYF
v_gene: TRBV6-1; abundance: few; j_gene: TRBJ1-1; d_gene: .; CDR3nt: TGTGCCAGCGGCCTTTTAGAGCACACTGAAGCTTTCTTT; CDR3aa: CASGLLEHTEAFF
v_gene: TRBV28; abundance: .; j_gene: TRBJ2-4; d_gene: TRBD2; CDR3nt: TGTGCCAGCAGTGCGAGGACTAGCGGTGGCAAAAACATTCAGTACTTC; CDR3aa: CASSARTSGGKNIQYF
v_gene: TRBV12-3/TRBV12-4; abundance: .; j_gene: TRBJ2-7; d_gene: TRBD1; CDR3nt: TGTGCCAGCAGTTGGAGCCCGGGACAGGGGGATGGCGAGCAGTACTTC; CDR3aa: CASSWSPGQGDGEQYF
v_gene: TRBV2; abundance: .; j_gene: TRBJ2-2; d_gene: TRBD2; CDR3nt: TGTGCCAGCAGTGAGGATAGCGGGGGAGACACCGGGGAGCTGTTTTTT; CDR3aa: CASSEDSGGDTGELFF